This record covers a single TCR beta chain. Its antigen is not identified. The sample comes from a study of OX40 agonist ivuxolimab in advanced cancers. For the study at large: Having had anti-PD-1, anti-PD-L1 or anti-CTLA-4 therapy before was allowed, and under 50% had some. General study points: Determination of antigen specificity was not performed for the expanded peripheral T cells. Patients who responded partially at 0.1-3.0 mg/kg showed clonal expansion ranking among the lowest. The study observed clonal expansion of CD4+ and CD8+ blood T cells by week 6 at 0.1 to 3.0 mg/kg.

TCRdb keeps only in-frame clones here, not all; method: immunoSEQ multiplex PCR. The sample consists of more than 50,000 clones, around 86% of them appearing once. With 8 bases removed from V and 4 bases from J, the gap between germline ends came to 18 bases. CDR3 length: 14 residues. Germline CDR1 and CDR2: LNHDA and SQIVND (reference sequence). The gene calls are TRBV19 and TRBJ2-7; tentative D call: TRBD1 (6 bases). Material: CD4+ or CD8+ T cells sorted from blood, obtained in a trial of the OX40 agonist ivuxolimab. The source is an adult with an advanced solid tumor such as melanoma, head and neck, liver or kidney cancer. CDR3 sequence reads: CASSSGTPGYEQYF. Written as DNA, the CDR3 is TGTGCCAGTTCGTCTGGGACACCTGGGTACGAGCAGTACTTC.